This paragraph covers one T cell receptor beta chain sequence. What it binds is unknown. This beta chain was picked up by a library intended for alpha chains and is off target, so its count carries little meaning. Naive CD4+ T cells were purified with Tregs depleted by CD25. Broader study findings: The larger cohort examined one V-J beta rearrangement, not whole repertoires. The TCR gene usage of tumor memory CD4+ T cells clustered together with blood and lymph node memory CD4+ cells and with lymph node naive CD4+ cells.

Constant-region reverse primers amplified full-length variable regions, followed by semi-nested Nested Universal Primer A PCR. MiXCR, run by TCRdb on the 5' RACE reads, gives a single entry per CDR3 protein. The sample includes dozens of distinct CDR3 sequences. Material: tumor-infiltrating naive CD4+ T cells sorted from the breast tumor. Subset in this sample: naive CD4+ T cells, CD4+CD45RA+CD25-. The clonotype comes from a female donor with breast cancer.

CDR3 coding DNA: TGTGCCAGCAGTTTCGGATCCTGGGACAGGGTTACCGGGGAGCTGTTTTTT. Protein product: CASSFGSWDRVTGELFF. This rearrangement joins TRBV28 to TRBJ2-2, with 9 bases identical to TRBD1. CDR3 size: 17 residues. The J segment lost 5 bases and the V segment lost 3 bases, leaving 10 bases of the junction unmatched. Germline CDR1 is MDHEN and CDR2 is SYDVKM.